This T cell receptor beta chain was retrieved from a study of blood T cell repertoires in COVID-19. As for the study in general: From the United States, Italy and Spain came samples of acute and convalescent COVID-19.

This CDR3 has 14 amino acids. Looked up from germline, CDR1 is SGHNT and CDR2 is YYREEE (reference sequence). V was pared by 4 bases and J by 0 bases, with 3 bases of the junction left unmatched. Assay used: immunoSEQ multiplex PCR; TCRdb lists only in-frame clones, some missing. This sample carries fewer than 250,000 clones, under 90% of them seen once, and the ten largest clones take 4.4%. The source is a man aged 50 to 59 with acute or convalescent COVID-19. The source material was peripheral blood. V and J are TRBV5-4 and TRBJ1-2, with 7 bases fitting TRBD1. Here the CDR3 DNA reads TGTGCCAGCAGCCCCGGGACAGCTAACTATGGCTACACCTTC. This encodes CASSPGTANYGYTF.